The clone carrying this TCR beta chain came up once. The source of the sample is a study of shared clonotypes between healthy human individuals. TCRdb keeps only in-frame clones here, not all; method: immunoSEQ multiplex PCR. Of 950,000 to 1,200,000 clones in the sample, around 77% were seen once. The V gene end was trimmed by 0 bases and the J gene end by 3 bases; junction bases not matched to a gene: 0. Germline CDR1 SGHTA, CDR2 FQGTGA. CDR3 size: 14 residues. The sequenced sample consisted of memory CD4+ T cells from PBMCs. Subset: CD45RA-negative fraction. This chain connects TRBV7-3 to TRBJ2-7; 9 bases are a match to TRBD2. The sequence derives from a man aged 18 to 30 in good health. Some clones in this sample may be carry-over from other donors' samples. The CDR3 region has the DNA TGTGCCAGCAGCTTAACGCGGGAGGGCTACGAGCAGTACTTC. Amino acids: CASSLTREGYEQYF.